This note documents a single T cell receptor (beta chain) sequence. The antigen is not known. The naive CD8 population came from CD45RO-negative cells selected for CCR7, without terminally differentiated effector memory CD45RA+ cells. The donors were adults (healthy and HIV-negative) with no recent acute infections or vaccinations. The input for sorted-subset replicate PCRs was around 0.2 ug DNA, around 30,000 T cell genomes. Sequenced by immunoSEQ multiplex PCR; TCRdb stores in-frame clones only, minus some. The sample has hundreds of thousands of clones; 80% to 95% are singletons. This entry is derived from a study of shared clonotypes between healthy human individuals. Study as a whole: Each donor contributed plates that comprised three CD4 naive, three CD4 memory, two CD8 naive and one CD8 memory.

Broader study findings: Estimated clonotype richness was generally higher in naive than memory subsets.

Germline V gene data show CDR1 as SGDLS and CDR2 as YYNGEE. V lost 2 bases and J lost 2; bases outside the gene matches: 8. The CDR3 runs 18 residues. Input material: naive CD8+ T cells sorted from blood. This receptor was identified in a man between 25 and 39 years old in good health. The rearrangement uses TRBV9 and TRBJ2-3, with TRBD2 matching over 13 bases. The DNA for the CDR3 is TGTGCCAGCAGCGTGGAGGGACTAGCGGGGTCCCTCACAGATACGCAGTATTTT. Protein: CASSVEGLAGSLTDTQYF.